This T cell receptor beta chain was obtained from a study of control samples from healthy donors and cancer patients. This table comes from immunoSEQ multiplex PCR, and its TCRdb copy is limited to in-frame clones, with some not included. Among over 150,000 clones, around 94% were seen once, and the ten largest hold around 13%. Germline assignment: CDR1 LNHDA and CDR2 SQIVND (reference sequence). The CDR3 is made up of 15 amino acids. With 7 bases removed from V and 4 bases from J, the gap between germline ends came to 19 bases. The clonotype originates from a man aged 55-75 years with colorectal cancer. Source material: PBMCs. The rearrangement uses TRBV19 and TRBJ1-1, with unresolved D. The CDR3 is CASNAGWASGTEAFF. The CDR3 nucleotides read TGTGCCAGTAACGCCGGGTGGGCCTCGGGCACTGAAGCTTTCTTT.